The 10 T cell receptor beta chains given below trace back to one sample, sequenced in a study of Ad26.COV2.S vaccination and SARS-CoV-2 variants (dated by TCRdb to about 2021). Libraries were built with the immunoSEQ multiplex PCR assay. TCRdb mirrors the immuneACCESS table, restricted to in-frame sequences. Some clones are absent from its copies; in checked studies, under half trace to an unresolved V gene, and the reason for the others is unknown. The sample has 350,000 to 450,000 clones on record, around four fifths of them singletons. The biggest ten clones account for about 8% of the sample. The treatment or condition label, read with the paper, signifies: some 20 received Ad26.COV2.S at low or high dose, single or two shots; about 5 received placebo; per-sample allocation not given. Repertoires of vaccine and placebo recipients were sequenced from samples taken on day 63 after the first injection.

The source material was peripheral blood, sampled in a trial of Ad26.COV2.S vaccine versus placebo. The receptors come from a person aged 18 to 59 who received the Ad26.COV2.S COVID-19 vaccine or a placebo.

The V gene is TRBV6-5, the J gene TRBJ2-7, with 7 bases fitting TRBD2. CDR3 length equals 15 residues. Germline V gene sequence: CDR1 MNHEY, CDR2 SVGAGI. With V trimmed by 4 bases and J by 3 bases, 9 bases remained unmatched. The CDR3 loop is CASSSPGRGGYEQYF. In DNA, the CDR3 is TGTGCCAGCAGTTCGCCAGGGAGGGGTGGCTACGAGCAGTACTTC.

As to this clone: The sample carries other DNA sequences with the same CDR3. The V call is TRBV7-2, the J call TRBJ1-1; possibly TRBD1 for D (5 bases). The CDR3 totals 15 residues. CDR1 is SGHTA and CDR2 is FQGNSA in the germline V gene. Trimming removed 1 base at V and 4 bases at J, with 13 bases between. DNA of the CDR3: TGTGCCAGCAGCTTAGTCGGAGGGGTAGGCACTGAAGCTTTCTTT. This gives the protein CASSLVGGVGTEAFF.

This clone appeared a single time. The chain couples TRBV5-1 to TRBJ1-4; D is uncertain. V shed 0 bases and J shed 2 bases, with 8 bases lying between them. The CDR3 has 15 residues. Germline V lookup: CDR1 SGHRS, CDR2 YFSETQ. CDR3 region: CASSLGVATNEKLFF. The CDR3 coding sequence is TGCGCCAGCAGCTTGGGGGTTGCGACTAATGAAAAACTGTTTTTT.

This clone was detected only a few times. The V and J genes are TRBV7-2 and TRBJ2-1; D gene ambiguous. The V gene's germline CDR1 is SGHTA and CDR2 FQGNSA. The V and J ends lost 6 bases and 10 bases respectively, with 10 bases between them. CDR3 length: 11 amino acids. CDR3 bases: TGTGCCAGCAGTCCCCTGGCGGAGCAGTTCTTC. It is translated as CASSPLAEQFF. Full variable domain (rest looked up from reference TRBV7-2 and TRBJ2-1): GAGVSQSPSNKVTEKGKDVELRCDPISGHTALYWYRQSLGQGLEFLIYFQGNSAPDKSGLPSDRFSAERTGGSVSTLTIQRTQQEDSAVYLCASSPLAEQFFGPGTRLTVL.

About this clone: An end of the junction differs from the germline gene, which may be a read error. The chain couples TRBV7-9 to TRBJ1-1; no reliable D call. Germline V gene lookup returns CDR1 SEHNR and CDR2 FQNEAQ (reference sequence). This CDR3 contains 15 residues. The CDR3 DNA sequence: TGTGCCAGCACCTTAAGGGAGGGTGCGAACACTGAAGCTTTCTTT. Translation: CASTLREGANTEAFF.

On this clone: The sample carries other DNA sequences with the same CDR3. This chain links TRBV18 with TRBJ2-5; D is unresolved. The CDR3 is 13 residues long. V was clipped by 3 bases and J by 2 bases, with 7 bases between them. Germline V gene lookup returns CDR1 KGHSH and CDR2 LQKENI. This chain's CDR3 is CASSPGLQETQYF. CDR3 nucleotides: TGTGCCAGCTCACCCGGCCTACAAGAGACCCAGTACTTC.

The rearrangement uses TRBV5-4 and TRBJ1-2, with D perhaps TRBD1 (6 bases). Between the trimmed V and J ends, which lost 6 bases and 7 bases, there was a span of 19 bases. This CDR3 comprises 14 residues. Looked up from germline, CDR1 is SGHNT and CDR2 is YYREEE (reference sequence). CDR3 in DNA: TGTGCCAGCACGGACTGGGGGCGCTTCTCTGGCTACACCTTC. Amino acid sequence: CASTDWGRFSGYTF.

The V call is TRBV5-1, the J call TRBJ2-6, with D unresolved. This CDR3 comprises 16 residues. The germline V gene has CDR1 SGHRS and CDR2 YFSETQ. V lost 4 bases and J 0 bases, leaving 11 bases between the germline ends. CDR3 sequence (DNA): TGCGCCAGCAGCCGAATCGGAAGCTCTGGGGCCAACGTCCTGACTTTC. Its protein product is CASSRIGSSGANVLTF.

The CDR3 spells CASIPPGGSAKYEQYF. CDR3 DNA sequence: TGTGCCAGCATTCCTCCGGGGGGGTCAGCAAAATACGAGCAGTACTTC. The chain employs TRBV2 and TRBJ2-7; TRBD2 agrees at 8 bases. The CDR3 covers 16 residues. V dropped 7 bases and J dropped 4; count of bases not matched to a gene: 15. Germline loops: CDR1 SNHLY, CDR2 FYNNEI.

The chain couples TRBV11-2 to TRBJ1-6; possible D gene TRBD1, 5 bases. The CDR3 contains 14 residues. V was shortened by 2 bases and J by 9 bases, with 11 bases between the two germline ends. Germline CDR1 reads SGHAT; CDR2 reads FQNNGV. CDR3: CASSLHGGSSPLHF. DNA of the CDR3: TGTGCCAGCAGCTTACACGGGGGTAGTTCACCCCTCCACTTT.